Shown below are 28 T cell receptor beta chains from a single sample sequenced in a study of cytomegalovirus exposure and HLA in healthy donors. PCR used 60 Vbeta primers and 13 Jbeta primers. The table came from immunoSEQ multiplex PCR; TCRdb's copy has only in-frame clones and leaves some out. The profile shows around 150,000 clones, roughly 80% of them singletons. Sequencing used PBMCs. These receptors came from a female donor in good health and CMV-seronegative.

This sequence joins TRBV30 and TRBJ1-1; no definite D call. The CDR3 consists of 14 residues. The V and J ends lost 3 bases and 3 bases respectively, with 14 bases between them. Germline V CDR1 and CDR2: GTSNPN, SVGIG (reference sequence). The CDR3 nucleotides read TGTGCCTGGAGCCTATTGGAGGGATACACTGAAGCTTTCTTT. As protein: CAWSLLEGYTEAFF.

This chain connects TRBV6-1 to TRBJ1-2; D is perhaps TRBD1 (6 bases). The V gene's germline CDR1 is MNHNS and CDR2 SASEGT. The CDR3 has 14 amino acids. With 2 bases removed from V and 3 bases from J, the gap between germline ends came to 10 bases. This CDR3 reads CASSELKGDYGYTF. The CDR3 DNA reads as TGTGCCAGCAGTGAACTCAAGGGGGACTATGGCTACACCTTC.

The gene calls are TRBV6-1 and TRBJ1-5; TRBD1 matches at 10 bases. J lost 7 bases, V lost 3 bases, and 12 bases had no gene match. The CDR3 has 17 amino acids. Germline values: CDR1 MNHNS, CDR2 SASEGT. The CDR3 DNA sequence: TGTGCCAGCAGTGAGATGACAGGGGGCGCGGGTCGGCAGCCCCAGCATTTT. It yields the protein CASSEMTGGAGRQPQHF.

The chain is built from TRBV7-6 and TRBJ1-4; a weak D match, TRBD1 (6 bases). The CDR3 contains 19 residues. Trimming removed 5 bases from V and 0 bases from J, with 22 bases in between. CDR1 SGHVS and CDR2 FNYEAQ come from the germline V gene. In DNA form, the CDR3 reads TGTGCCAGCAGCCCTAAGGGTCGGGGGGCGAAGGCAACTAATGAAAAACTGTTTTTT. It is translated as CASSPKGRGAKATNEKLFF.

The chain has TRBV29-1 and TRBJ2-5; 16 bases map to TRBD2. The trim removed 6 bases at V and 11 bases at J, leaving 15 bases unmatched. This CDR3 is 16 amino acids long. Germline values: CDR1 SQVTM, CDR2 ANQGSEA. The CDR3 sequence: CSVVPGTSGGAREQYF. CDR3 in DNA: TGCAGCGTCGTCCCCGGGACTAGCGGGGGGGCCAGAGAGCAGTACTTC.

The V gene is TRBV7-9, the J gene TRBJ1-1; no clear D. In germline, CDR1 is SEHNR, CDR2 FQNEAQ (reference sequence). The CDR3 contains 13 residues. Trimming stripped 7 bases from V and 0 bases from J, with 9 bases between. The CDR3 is CASTRGLNTEAFF. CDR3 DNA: TGTGCCAGCACCCGGGGTTTGAACACTGAAGCTTTCTTT.

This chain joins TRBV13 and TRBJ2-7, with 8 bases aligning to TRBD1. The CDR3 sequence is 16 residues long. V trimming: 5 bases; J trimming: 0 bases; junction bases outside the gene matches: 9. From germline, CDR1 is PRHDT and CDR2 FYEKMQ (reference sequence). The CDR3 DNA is TGTGCCAGCAGCCTTATGGGACAGGTTAGCTCCTACGAGCAGTACTTC. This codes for CASSLMGQVSSYEQYF. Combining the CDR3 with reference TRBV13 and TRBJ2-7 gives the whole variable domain AAGVIQSPRHLIKEKRETATLKCYPIPRHDTVYWYQQGPGQDPQFLISFYEKMQSDKGSIPDRFSAQQFSDYHSELNMSSLELGDSALYFCASSLMGQVSSYEQYFGPGTRLTVT.

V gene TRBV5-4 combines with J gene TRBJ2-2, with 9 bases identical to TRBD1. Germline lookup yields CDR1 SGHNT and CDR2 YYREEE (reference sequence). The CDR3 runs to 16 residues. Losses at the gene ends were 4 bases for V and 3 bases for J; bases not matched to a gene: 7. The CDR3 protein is CASSIPGQGYTGELFF. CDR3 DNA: TGTGCCAGCAGCATTCCGGGACAGGGCTACACCGGGGAGCTGTTTTTT.

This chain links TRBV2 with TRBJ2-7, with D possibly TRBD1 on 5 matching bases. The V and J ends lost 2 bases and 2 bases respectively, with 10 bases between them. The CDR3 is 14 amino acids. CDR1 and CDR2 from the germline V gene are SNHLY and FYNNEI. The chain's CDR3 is CASSEQGETYEQYF. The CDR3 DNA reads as TGTGCCAGCAGTGAACAGGGCGAAACCTACGAGCAGTACTTC.

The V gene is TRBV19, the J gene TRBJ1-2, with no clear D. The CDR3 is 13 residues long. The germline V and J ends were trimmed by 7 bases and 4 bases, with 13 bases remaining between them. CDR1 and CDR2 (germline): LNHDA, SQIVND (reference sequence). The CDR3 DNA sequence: TGTGCCAGTACCATCAGTCAGGCCTATGGCTACACCTTC. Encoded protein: CASTISQAYGYTF.

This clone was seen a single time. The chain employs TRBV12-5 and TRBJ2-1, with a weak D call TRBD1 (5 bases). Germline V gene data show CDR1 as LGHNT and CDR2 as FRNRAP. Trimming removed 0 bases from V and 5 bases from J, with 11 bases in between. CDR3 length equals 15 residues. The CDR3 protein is CASGLVGAGHNEQFF. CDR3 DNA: TGTGCTAGTGGTTTGGTAGGGGCAGGACACAATGAGCAGTTCTTC.

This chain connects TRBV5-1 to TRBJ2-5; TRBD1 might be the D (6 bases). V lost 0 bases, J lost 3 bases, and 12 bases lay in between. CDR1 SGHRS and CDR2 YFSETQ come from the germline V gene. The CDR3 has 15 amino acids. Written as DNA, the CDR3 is TGCGCCAGCAGCTTGGTGGGGGCGGTGGAAGAGACCCAGTACTTC. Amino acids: CASSLVGAVEETQYF. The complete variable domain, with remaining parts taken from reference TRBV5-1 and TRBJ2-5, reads KAGVTQTPRYLIKTRGQQVTLSCSPISGHRSVSWYQQTPGQGLQFLFEYFSETQRNKGNFPGRFSGRQFSNSRSEMNVSTLELGDSALYLCASSLVGAVEETQYFGPGTRLLVL.

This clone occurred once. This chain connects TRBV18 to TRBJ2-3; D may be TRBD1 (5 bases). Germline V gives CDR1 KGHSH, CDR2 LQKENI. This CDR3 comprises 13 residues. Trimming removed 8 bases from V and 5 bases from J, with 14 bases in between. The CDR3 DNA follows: TGTGCCAGCCATTCAGGGATGAGAGATACGCAGTATTTT. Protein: CASHSGMRDTQYF.

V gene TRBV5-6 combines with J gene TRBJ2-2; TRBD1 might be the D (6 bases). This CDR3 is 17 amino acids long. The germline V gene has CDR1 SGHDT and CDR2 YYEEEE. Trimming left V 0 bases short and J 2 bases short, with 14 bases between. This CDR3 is CASSLDRVNRNTGELFF. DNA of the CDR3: TGTGCCAGCAGCTTGGACAGGGTAAATAGAAACACCGGGGAGCTGTTTTTT. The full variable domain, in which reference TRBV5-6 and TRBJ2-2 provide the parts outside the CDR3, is DAGVTQSPTHLIKTRGQQVTLRCSPKSGHDTVSWYQQALGQGPQFIFQYYEEEERQRGNFPDRFSGHQFPNYSSELNVNALLLGDSALYLCASSLDRVNRNTGELFFGEGSRLTVL.

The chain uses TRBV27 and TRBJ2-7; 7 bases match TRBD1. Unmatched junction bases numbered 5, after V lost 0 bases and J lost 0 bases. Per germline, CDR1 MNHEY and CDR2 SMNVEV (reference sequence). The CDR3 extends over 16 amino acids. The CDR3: CASSLSPTGSSYEQYF. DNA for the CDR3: TGTGCCAGCAGTTTATCCCCGACAGGGAGCTCCTACGAGCAGTACTTC.

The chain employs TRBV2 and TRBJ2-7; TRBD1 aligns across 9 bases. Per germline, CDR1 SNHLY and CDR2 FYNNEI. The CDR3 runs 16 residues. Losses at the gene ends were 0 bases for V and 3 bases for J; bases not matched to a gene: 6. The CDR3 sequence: CASSEAPGQGGYEQYF. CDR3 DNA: TGTGCCAGCAGTGAAGCCCCGGGACAGGGCGGCTACGAGCAGTACTTC.

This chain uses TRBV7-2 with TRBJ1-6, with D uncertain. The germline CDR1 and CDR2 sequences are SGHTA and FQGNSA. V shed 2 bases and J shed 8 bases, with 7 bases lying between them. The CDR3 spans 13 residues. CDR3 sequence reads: CASSLYGYSPLHF. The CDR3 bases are TGTGCCAGCAGCTTATACGGGTATTCACCCCTCCACTTT.

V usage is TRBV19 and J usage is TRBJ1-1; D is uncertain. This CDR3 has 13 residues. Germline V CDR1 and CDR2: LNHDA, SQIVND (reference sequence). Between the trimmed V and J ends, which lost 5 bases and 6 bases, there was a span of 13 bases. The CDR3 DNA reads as TGTGCCAGTAGTCCCTCGGTCGTAGCTGAAGCTTTCTTT. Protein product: CASSPSVVAEAFF.

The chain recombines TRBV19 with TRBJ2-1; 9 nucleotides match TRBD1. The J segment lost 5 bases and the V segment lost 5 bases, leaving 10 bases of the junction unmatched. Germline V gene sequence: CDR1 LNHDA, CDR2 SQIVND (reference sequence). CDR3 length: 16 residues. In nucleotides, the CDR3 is TGTGCCAGTAGTGTCTCCGGGACAGGGATACACAATGAGCAGTTCTTC. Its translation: CASSVSGTGIHNEQFF.

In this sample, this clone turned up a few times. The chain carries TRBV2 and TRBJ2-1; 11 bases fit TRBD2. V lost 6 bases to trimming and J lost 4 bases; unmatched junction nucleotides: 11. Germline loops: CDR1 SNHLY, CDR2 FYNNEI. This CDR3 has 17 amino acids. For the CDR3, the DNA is TGTGCCAGCAGATTCTCTAGCGGGGGGCTGGGATACAATGAGCAGTTCTTC. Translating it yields CASRFSSGGLGYNEQFF.

CDR3 loop: CASSLGVAGPGETQYF. The CDR3 DNA reads as TGCGCCAGCAGCTTGGGGGTAGCGGGCCCGGGGGAGACCCAGTACTTC. V gene TRBV5-1 combines with J gene TRBJ2-5; TRBD2 aligns across 7 bases. Germline lookup yields CDR1 SGHRS and CDR2 YFSETQ. V dropped 0 bases and J dropped 5; count of bases not matched to a gene: 10. The CDR3 contains 16 residues.

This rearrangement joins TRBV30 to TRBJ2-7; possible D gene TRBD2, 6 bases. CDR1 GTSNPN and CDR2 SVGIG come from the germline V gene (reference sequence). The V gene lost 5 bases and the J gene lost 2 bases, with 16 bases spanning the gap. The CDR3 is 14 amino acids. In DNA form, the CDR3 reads TGTGCCTGGGGGGCGCAGGGAGGACCCTACGAGCAGTACTTC. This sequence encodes CAWGAQGGPYEQYF.

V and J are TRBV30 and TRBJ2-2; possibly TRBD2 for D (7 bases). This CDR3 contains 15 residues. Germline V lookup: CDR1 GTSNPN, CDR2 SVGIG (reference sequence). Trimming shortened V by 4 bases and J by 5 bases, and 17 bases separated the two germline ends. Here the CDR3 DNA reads TGTGCCTGGATGACCCTGGGAGGGGGAACCGGGGAGCTGTTTTTT. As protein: CAWMTLGGGTGELFF.

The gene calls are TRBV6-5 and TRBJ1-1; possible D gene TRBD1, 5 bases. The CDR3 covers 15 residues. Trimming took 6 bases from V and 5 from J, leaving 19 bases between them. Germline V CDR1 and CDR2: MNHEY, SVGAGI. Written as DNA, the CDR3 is TGTGCCAGCAGAGGGTCTAAGGGGAAAAGAACTGAAGCTTTCTTT. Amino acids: CASRGSKGKRTEAFF.

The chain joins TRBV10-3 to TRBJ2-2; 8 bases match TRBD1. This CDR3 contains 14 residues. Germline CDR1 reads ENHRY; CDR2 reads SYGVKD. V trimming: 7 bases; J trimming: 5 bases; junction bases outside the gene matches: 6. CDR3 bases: TGTGCCATCACGGCACAGGGGGAAACCGGGGAGCTGTTTTTT. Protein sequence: CAITAQGETGELFF.

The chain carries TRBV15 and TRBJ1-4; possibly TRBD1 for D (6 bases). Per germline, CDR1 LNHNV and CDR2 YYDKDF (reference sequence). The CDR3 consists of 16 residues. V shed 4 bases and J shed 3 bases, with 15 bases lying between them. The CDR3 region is CATSTRGGQANEKLFF. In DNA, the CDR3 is TGTGCCACCAGCACCCGAGGGGGACAAGCTAATGAAAAACTGTTTTTT.

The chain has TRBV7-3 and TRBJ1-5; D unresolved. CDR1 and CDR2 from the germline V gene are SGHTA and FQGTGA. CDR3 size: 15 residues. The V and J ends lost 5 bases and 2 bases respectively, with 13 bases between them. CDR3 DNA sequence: TGTGCCAGCAGCCTAAATGGCGGTGGCAATCAGCCCCAGCATTTT. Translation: CASSLNGGGNQPQHF.

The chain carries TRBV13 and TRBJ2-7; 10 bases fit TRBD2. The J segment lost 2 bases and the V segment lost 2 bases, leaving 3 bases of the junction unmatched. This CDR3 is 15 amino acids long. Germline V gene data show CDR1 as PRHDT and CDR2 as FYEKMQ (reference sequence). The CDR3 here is CASSLRAGGPYEQYF. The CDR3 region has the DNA TGTGCCAGCAGCTTACGAGCGGGAGGGCCCTACGAGCAGTACTTC.